The clone carrying this T cell receptor (beta chain) was counted a few times. Its antigen is still unknown. The sample comes from a study of T-cell memory formation after mild COVID-19. Turning to the study itself: The TCR clusters were mostly specific to one donor.

In germline, CDR1 is MNHEY, CDR2 SVGAGI. The CDR3 consists of 14 residues. V dropped 6 bases and J dropped 4; count of bases not matched to a gene: 7. Notes on the study in general: Day 37-peaking second-wave clones had unconfirmed SARS-CoV-2 specificity. Clones that contracted from day 15 to 85 were balanced CD4/CD8, while later expanders leaned CD4+.

From the 5' RACE reads, TCRdb called clonotypes with MiXCR, one entry per CDR3 protein. The table records fewer than 200,000 distinct CDR3 sequences, about 18% of them present only once. This TCR was recovered from a man younger than 35 who had mild COVID-19 (a few samples of this study predate the infection). Cell type and time point are not known. Sequenced material: PBMCs or a T cell subset sorted from them (not recorded which). The rearrangement links TRBV6-5 to TRBJ2-7; 9 nucleotides match TRBD1. The CDR3 is CASSTGTGSYEQYF. DNA of the CDR3: TGTGCCAGCAGCACCGGGACAGGGTCGTACGAGCAGTACTTC.